This entry is about one T cell receptor (beta chain). The data were obtained in a study of cytomegalovirus exposure and HLA in healthy donors. Germline loops: CDR1 SGHNT, CDR2 YYREEE (reference sequence). This CDR3 spans 15 amino acids. The ends lost 0 bases at V and 0 bases at J; junction bases unmatched: 3. TCRdb's copy holds only in-frame clones and misses some; the assay was immunoSEQ multiplex PCR. The data hold some 63,000 clones, with about 90% observed a single time. The V call is TRBV5-4, the J call TRBJ2-7; 7 nucleotides line up with TRBD2. Input material: PBMCs. This TCR was sampled from a woman younger than 35 in good health and CMV-seronegative. The CDR3, as DNA: TGTGCCAGCAGCTTGGGCCCGGGGGGCTCCTACGAGCAGTACTTC. Translation: CASSLGPGGSYEQYF.